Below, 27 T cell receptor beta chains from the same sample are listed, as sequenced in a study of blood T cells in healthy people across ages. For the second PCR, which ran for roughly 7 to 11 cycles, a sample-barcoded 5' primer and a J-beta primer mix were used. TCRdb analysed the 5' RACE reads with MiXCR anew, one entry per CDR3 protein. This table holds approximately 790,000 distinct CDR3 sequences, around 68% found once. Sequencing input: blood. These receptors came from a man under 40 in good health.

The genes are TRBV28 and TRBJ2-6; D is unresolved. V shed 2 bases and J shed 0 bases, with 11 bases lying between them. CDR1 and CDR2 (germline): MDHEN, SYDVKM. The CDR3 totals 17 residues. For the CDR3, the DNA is TGTGCCAGCAGTTTAGCGGTCAGGTACTCTGGGGCCAACGTCCTGACTTTC. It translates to CASSLAVRYSGANVLTF. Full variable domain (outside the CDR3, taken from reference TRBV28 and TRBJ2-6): DVKVTQSSRYLVKRTGEKVFLECVQDMDHENMFWYRQDPGLGLRLIYFSYDVKMKEKGDIPEGYSVSREKKERFSLILESASTNQTSMYLCASSLAVRYSGANVLTFGAGSRLTVL.

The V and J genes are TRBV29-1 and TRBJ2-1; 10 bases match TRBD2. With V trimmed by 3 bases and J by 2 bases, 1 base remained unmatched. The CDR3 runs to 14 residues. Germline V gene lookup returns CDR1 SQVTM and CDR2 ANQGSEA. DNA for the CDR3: TGCAGCGTTGATACTAGCGGGACCTACAATGAGCAGTTCTTC. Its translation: CSVDTSGTYNEQFF.

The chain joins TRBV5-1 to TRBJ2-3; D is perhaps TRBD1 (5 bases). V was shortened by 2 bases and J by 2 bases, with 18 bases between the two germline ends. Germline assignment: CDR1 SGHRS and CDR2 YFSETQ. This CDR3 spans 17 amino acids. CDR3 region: CASSLKFVETDTDTQYF. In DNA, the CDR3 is TGCGCCAGCAGCTTAAAATTCGTCGAGACAGACACAGATACGCAGTATTTT. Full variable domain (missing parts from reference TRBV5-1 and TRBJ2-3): KAGVTQTPRYLIKTRGQQVTLSCSPISGHRSVSWYQQTPGQGLQFLFEYFSETQRNKGNFPGRFSGRQFSNSRSEMNVSTLELGDSALYLCASSLKFVETDTDTQYFGPGTRLTVL.

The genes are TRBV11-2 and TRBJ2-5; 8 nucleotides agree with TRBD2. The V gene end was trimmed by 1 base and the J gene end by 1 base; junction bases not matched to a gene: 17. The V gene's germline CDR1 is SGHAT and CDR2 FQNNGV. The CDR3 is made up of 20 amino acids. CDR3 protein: CASSLVRLGCQRGTQETQYF. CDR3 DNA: TGTGCCAGCAGCTTAGTCCGACTGGGCTGTCAGCGGGGGACCCAAGAGACCCAGTACTTC. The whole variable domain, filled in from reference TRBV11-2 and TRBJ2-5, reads EAGVAQSPRYKIIEKRQSVAFWCNPISGHATLYWYQQILGQGPKLLIQFQNNGVVDDSQLPKDRFSAERLKGVDSTLKIQPAKLEDSAVYLCASSLVRLGCQRGTQETQYFGPGTRLLVL.

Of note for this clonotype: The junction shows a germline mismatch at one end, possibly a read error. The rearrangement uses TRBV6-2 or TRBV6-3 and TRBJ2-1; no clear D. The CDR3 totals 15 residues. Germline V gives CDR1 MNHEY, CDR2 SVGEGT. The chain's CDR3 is CASSRTAASYNEQFF. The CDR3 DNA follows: TGTGCCAGCAGCCGCACCGCGGCCTCCTACAATGAACAGTTCTTC.

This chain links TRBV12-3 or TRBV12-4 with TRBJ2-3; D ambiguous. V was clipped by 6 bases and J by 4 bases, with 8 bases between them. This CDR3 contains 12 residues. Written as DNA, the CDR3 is TGTGCCAGCAGACTCATTCCAGATACGCAGTATTTT. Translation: CASRLIPDTQYF.

CDR3 loop: CASSFPAAWETQYF. The CDR3 DNA is TGTGCCAGCAGTTTTCCTGCGGCATGGGAGACCCAGTACTTC. J is TRBJ2-5 and V is TRBV28; D gene ambiguous. This CDR3 has 14 amino acids. Germline V CDR1 and CDR2: MDHEN, SYDVKM. Trimming shortened V by 3 bases and J by 5 bases, and 13 bases separated the two germline ends.

The CDR3 coding sequence is TGTGCCAGCAGCACAGGCCTCGAGGTCGATGAGCAGTTCTTC. It translates to CASSTGLEVDEQFF. The J gene is TRBJ2-1, the V gene TRBV7-3, with D maybe TRBD1 (5 bases). Per the germline V gene, CDR1 is SGHTA and CDR2 is FQGTGA. V gave up 5 bases and J gave up 8 bases, with 16 bases separating them. The CDR3 totals 14 residues.

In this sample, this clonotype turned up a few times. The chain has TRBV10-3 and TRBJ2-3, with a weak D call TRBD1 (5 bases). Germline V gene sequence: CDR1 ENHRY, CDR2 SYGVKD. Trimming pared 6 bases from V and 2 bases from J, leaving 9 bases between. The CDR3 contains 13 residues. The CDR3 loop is CAIRTVLTDTQYF. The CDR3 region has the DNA TGTGCCATCAGGACAGTCCTCACAGATACGCAGTATTTT.

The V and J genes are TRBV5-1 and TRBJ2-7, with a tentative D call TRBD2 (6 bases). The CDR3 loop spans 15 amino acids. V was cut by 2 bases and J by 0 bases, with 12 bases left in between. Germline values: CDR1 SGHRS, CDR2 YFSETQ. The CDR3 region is CASSLLEGSSYEQYF. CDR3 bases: TGCGCCAGCAGCTTACTGGAGGGGAGCTCCTACGAGCAGTACTTC.

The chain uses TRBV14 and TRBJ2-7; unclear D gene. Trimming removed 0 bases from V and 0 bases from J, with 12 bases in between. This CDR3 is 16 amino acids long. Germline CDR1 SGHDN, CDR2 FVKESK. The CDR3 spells CASSQDSRMDSYEQYF. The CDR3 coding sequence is TGTGCCAGCAGCCAAGATAGCAGGATGGACTCCTACGAGCAGTACTTC.

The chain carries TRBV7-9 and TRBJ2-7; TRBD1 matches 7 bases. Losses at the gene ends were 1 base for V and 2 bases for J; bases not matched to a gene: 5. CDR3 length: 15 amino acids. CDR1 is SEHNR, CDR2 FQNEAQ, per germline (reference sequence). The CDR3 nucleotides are TGTGCCAGCAGCTTAGTACAGGGGAAGCCCTACGAGCAGTACTTC. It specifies CASSLVQGKPYEQYF.

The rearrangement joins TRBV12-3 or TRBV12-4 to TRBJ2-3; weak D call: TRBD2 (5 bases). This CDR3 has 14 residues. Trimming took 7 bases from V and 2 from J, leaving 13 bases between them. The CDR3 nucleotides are TGTGCCAGCAACCGGGGATTTGTCACAGATACGCAGTATTTT. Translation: CASNRGFVTDTQYF.

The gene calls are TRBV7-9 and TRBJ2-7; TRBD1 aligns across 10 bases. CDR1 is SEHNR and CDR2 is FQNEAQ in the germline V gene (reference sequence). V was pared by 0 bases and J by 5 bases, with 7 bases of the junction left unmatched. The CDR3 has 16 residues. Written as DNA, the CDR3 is TGTGCCAGCAGCTTAGCCCCCGGGACAGGGGACCACGAGCAGTACTTC. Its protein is CASSLAPGTGDHEQYF.

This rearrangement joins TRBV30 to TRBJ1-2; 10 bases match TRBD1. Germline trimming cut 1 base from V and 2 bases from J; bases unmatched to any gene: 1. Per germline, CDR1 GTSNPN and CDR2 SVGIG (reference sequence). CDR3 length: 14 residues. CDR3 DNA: TGTGCCTGGAGTGGACAGGGGGCAAACTATGGCTACACCTTC. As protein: CAWSGQGANYGYTF.

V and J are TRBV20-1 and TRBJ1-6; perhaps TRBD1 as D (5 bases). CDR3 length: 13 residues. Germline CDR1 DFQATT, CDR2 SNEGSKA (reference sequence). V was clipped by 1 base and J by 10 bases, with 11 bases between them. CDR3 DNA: TGCAGTGCTAGAGGCCAGGGAGGGTCACCCCTCCACTTT. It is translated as CSARGQGGSPLHF.

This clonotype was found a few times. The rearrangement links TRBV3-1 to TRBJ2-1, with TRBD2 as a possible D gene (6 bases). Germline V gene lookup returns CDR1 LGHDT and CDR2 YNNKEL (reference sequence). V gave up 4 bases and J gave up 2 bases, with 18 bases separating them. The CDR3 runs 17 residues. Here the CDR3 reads CASSLRRGRGTYNEQFF. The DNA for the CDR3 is TGTGCCAGCAGCCTTCGTAGAGGGCGGGGAACCTACAATGAGCAGTTCTTC.

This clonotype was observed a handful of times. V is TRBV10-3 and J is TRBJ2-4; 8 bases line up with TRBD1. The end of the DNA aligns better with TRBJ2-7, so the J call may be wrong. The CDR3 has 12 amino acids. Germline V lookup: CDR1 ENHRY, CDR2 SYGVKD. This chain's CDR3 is CATGTGDYEQYF. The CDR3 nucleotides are TGTGCCACCGGGACAGGTGATTACGAGCAGTACTTC.

Here the CDR3 reads CASSSTATVSDEQYF. The CDR3 nucleotides are TGTGCCAGCAGTTCCACCGCGACAGTGAGCGACGAGCAGTACTTC. The chain has TRBV27 and TRBJ2-7, with D perhaps TRBD1 (5 bases). The germline V gene has CDR1 MNHEY and CDR2 SMNVEV (reference sequence). The CDR3 contains 15 residues. Trimming removed 4 bases from V and 5 bases from J, with 18 bases in between.

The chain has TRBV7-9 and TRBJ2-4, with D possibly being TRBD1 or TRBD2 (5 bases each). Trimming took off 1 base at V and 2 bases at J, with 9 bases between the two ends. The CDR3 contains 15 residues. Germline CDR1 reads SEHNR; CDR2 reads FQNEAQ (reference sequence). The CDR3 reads CASSLGGLPKNIQYF. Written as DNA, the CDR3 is TGTGCCAGCAGCTTAGGGGGGTTGCCCAAAAACATTCAGTACTTC.

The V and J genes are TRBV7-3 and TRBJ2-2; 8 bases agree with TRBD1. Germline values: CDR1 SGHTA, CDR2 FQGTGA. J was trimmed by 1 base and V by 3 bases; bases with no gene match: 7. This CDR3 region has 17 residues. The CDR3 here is CASSFGSGGMNTGELFF. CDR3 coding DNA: TGTGCCAGCAGCTTTGGTTCAGGGGGCATGAACACCGGGGAGCTGTTTTTT.

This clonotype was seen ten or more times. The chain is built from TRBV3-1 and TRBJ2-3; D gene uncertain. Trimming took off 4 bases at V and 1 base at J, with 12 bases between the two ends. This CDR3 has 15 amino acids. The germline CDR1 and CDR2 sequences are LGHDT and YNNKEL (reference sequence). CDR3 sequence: CASSPGGPRTDTQYF. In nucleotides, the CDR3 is TGTGCCAGCAGCCCAGGTGGACCCCGCACAGATACGCAGTATTTT.

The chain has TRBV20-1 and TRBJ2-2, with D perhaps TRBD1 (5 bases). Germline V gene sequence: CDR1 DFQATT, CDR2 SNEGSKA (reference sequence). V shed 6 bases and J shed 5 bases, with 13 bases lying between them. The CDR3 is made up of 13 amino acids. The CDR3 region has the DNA TGCAGTGCGGGGTCAGGGAATACCGGGGAGCTGTTTTTT. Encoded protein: CSAGSGNTGELFF.

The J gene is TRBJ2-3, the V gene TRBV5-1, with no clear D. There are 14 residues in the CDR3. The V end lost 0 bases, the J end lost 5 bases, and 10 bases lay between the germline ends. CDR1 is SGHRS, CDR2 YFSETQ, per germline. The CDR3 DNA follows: TGCGCCAGCAGCTTGGGGCAGGAAATAGATACGCAGTATTTT. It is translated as CASSLGQEIDTQYF.

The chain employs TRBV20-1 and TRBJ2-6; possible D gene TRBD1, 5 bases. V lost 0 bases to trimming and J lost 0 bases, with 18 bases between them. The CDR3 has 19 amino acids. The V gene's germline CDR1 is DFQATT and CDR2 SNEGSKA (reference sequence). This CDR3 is CSARDFRLGVSSGANVLTF. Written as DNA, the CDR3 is TGCAGTGCTAGAGATTTTAGGTTAGGGGTTAGCTCTGGGGCCAACGTCCTGACTTTC.

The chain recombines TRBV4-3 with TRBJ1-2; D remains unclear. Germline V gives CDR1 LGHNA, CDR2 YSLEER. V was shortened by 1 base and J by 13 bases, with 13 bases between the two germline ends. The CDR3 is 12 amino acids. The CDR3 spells CASSQGDGPRTF. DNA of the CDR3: TGCGCCAGCAGCCAAGGAGACGGCCCGCGCACCTTC.

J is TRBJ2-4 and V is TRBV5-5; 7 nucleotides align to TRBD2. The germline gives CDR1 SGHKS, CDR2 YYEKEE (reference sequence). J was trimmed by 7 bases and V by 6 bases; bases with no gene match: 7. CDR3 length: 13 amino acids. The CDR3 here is CASNPSGTNIQYF. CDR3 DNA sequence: TGTGCCAGCAACCCAAGCGGGACGAACATTCAGTACTTC. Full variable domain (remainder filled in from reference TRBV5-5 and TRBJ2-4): DAGVTQSPTHLIKTRGQQVTLRCSPISGHKSVSWYQQVLGQGPQFIFQYYEKEERGRGNFPDRFSARQFPNYSSELNVNALLLGDSALYLCASNPSGTNIQYFGAGTRLSVL.